This passage covers 26 T cell receptor beta chains from one sample sequenced in a study of vaccination effects on CD4 cells after COVID-19. These receptors have no identified antigens. The table came from immunoSEQ multiplex PCR; TCRdb's copy has only in-frame clones and leaves some out. The table shows tens of thousands of clones, with more than 60% occurring only once. Before sequencing, viral peptide pools were used by the ViraFEST assay to expand antigen-specific CD4+ T cells. Isolation of CD4+ T cells took place after approximately 10 days of culture. Vaccine recipients lacked prior SARS-CoV-2 infection and had negative nucleocapsid antibodies. Sequencing was performed on CD4+ T cells from PBMCs cultured with SARS-CoV-2 spike peptides, taken before COVID-19 vaccination. The receptors shown here come from a human donor who received a COVID-19 vaccine.

V gene TRBV6-5 combines with J gene TRBJ1-4; D possibly corresponds to TRBD1 (6 bases). CDR1 MNHEY and CDR2 SVGAGI come from the germline V gene. V was cut by 6 bases and J by 4 bases, with 15 bases left in between. This CDR3 has 15 amino acids. This CDR3 is CASRPAGAINEKLFF. CDR3 coding DNA: TGTGCCAGCAGGCCTGCAGGGGCGATTAATGAAAAACTGTTTTTT.

This clone was counted once. The genes are TRBV6-6 and TRBJ1-2; 12 positions match TRBD1. Looked up from germline, CDR1 is MNHNY and CDR2 is SVGAGI (reference sequence). V was clipped by 4 bases and J by 4 bases; unmatched bases: 4. The CDR3 is made up of 15 amino acids. The CDR3 protein is CASSLPGQGAYGYTF. CDR3 bases: TGTGCCAGCAGTTTACCGGGACAGGGGGCCTATGGCTACACCTTC.

The rearrangement links TRBV5-1 to TRBJ2-3; TRBD2 aligns across 10 bases. Germline V gene lookup returns CDR1 SGHRS and CDR2 YFSETQ. The CDR3 length is 14 residues. The junction had 2 bases not matched to a gene; V was cut back by 4 bases and J by 3 bases. This chain's CDR3 is CASSGTSETDTQYF. The CDR3 DNA reads TGCGCCAGCAGCGGGACTAGCGAAACAGATACGCAGTATTTT.

The chain couples TRBV7-2 to TRBJ2-5, with D possibly TRBD1 on 5 matching bases. Trimming cost V 1 base and J 5 bases, with 14 bases left between them. This CDR3 spans 15 amino acids. Germline V gene lookup returns CDR1 SGHTA and CDR2 FQGNSA. CDR3 amino acids: CASSLDGLNRETQYF. The CDR3, as DNA: TGTGCCAGCAGCTTAGACGGTCTAAACAGGGAGACCCAGTACTTC.

The gene calls are TRBV6-5 and TRBJ2-3; 7 nucleotides line up with TRBD2. The CDR3 is 14 amino acids. The germline V gene encodes CDR1 MNHEY and CDR2 SVGAGI. The V and J ends lost 6 bases and 2 bases, in that order; junction bases with no gene match: 5. CDR3 residues: CASRGGPNTDTQYF. The CDR3 DNA reads as TGTGCCAGCAGGGGAGGGCCAAACACAGATACGCAGTATTTT.

This clone has a single count. The chain recombines TRBV18 with TRBJ1-3, with a possible D match to TRBD1 (5 bases). Germline loops: CDR1 KGHSH, CDR2 LQKENI. The CDR3 runs 15 residues. V was shortened by 3 bases and J by 2 bases, with 11 bases between the two germline ends. CDR3 sequence: CASSPPPGTGNTIYF. The DNA for the CDR3 is TGTGCCAGCTCACCGCCGCCAGGGACTGGAAACACCATATATTTT.

The chain links TRBV19 to TRBJ2-2; D call uncertain. The CDR3 consists of 14 residues. Germline V gene lookup returns CDR1 LNHDA and CDR2 SQIVND (reference sequence). V was shortened by 8 bases and J by 6 bases, with 16 bases between the two germline ends. DNA for the CDR3: TGTGCCAGTTCCCCCTCCGGTGGTGCCGGGGAGCTGTTTTTT. Its translation is CASSPSGGAGELFF.

The chain has TRBV4-2 and TRBJ1-4, with D tentatively TRBD1 (6 bases). There are 15 residues in the CDR3. V was pared by 2 bases and J by 1 base, with 8 bases between. CDR1 and CDR2 (germline): LGHNA, YNFKEQ. As DNA, the CDR3 is TGTGCCAGCAGCCAACCACAGGGAACTAATGAAAAACTGTTTTTT. It translates to CASSQPQGTNEKLFF.

The chain is built from TRBV2 and TRBJ1-5; no reliable D call. This CDR3 has 13 residues. Germline V lookup: CDR1 SNHLY, CDR2 FYNNEI. V was pared by 4 bases and J by 0 bases, with 4 bases between. The CDR3 protein is CASSADSNQPQHF. DNA of the CDR3: TGTGCCAGCAGTGCGGATAGCAATCAGCCCCAGCATTTT.

As to this clone: The junction departs from the called germline gene at one end, perhaps through a read error. The rearrangement joins TRBV7-7 to TRBJ2-3; 10 bases are a match to TRBD2. The CDR3 is 14 amino acids. CDR1 is SSHAT, CDR2 FNYEAQ, per germline (reference sequence). CDR3 nucleotide sequence: TGTGCTAGCAGCCTAGCGGGGGCGGGGGATACGCAGTATTTT. It is translated as CASSLAGAGDTQYF. The full variable domain, completed using reference TRBV7-7 and TRBJ2-3, is GAGVSQSPRYKVTKRGQDVTLRCDPISSHATLYWYQQALGQGPEFLTYFNYEAQPDKSGLPSDRFSAERPEGSISTLTIQRTEQRDSAMYRCASSLAGAGDTQYFGPGTRLTVL.

V and J are TRBV12-3 or TRBV12-4 and TRBJ1-2, with D possibly being TRBD1 (5 bases). V shed 3 bases and J shed 8 bases, with 10 bases lying between them. CDR3 length: 12 amino acids. CDR3 nucleotide sequence: TGTGCCAGCAGTTTTGGGGCCGGCGGCTACACCTTC. Translated, it gives CASSFGAGGYTF.

The gene calls are TRBV19 and TRBJ1-1; D is unclear. Trimming shortened V by 4 bases and J by 1 base, and 13 bases separated the two germline ends. Germline V gives CDR1 LNHDA, CDR2 SQIVND (reference sequence). The CDR3 runs 15 residues. The CDR3 DNA sequence: TGTGCCAGTAGTACGGGGATCAGGTGGAACACTGAAGCTTTCTTT. Its protein is CASSTGIRWNTEAFF. The whole variable domain, filled in from reference TRBV19 and TRBJ1-1, reads DGGITQSPKYLFRKEGQNVTLSCEQNLNHDAMYWYRQDPGQGLRLIYYSQIVNDFQKGDIAEGYSVSREKKESFPLTVTSAQKNPTAFYLCASSTGIRWNTEAFFGQGTRLTVV.

The chain has TRBV11-2 and TRBJ2-7; D is uncertain. V was shortened by 4 bases and J by 0 bases, with 19 bases between the two germline ends. Germline V gene sequence: CDR1 SGHAT, CDR2 FQNNGV. The CDR3 consists of 17 residues. The CDR3, as DNA: TGTGCCAGCAGCTCCCTGGGCCCCGACGGAGCCTCCTACGAGCAGTACTTC. Its protein product is CASSSLGPDGASYEQYF.

This clone turned up a few times. The chain carries TRBV18 and TRBJ1-5; D is unresolved. This CDR3 comprises 14 residues. Per the germline V gene, CDR1 is KGHSH and CDR2 is LQKENI. Trimming left V 2 bases short and J 5 bases short, with 10 bases between. The CDR3: CASSPGRSDQPQHF. DNA for the CDR3: TGTGCCAGCTCACCAGGGAGGTCCGATCAGCCCCAGCATTTT.

The chain recombines TRBV30 with TRBJ2-7; 10 nucleotides match TRBD2. Trimming took 1 base from V and 3 from J; bases not matched to a gene: 3. This CDR3 spans 14 amino acids. CDR1 is GTSNPN, CDR2 SVGIG, per germline (reference sequence). This CDR3 reads CAWSARTSGYEQYF. CDR3 DNA sequence: TGTGCCTGGAGTGCCCGGACTAGCGGCTACGAGCAGTACTTC.

V gene TRBV6-5 combines with J gene TRBJ2-7; weak D call: TRBD1 (6 bases). The CDR3 contains 13 residues. Trimming left V 6 bases short and J 3 bases short, with 12 bases between. The germline V gene encodes CDR1 MNHEY and CDR2 SVGAGI. Here the CDR3 reads CASRRDIYYEQYF. CDR3 in DNA: TGTGCCAGCAGACGGGACATCTACTACGAGCAGTACTTC.

The chain carries TRBV9 and TRBJ1-1, with 7 positions matching TRBD1. The CDR3 sequence is 16 residues long. With V trimmed by 0 bases and J by 0 bases, 5 bases remained unmatched. From germline, CDR1 is SGDLS and CDR2 YYNGEE. The CDR3 region has the DNA TGTGCCAGCAGCGTAGGACAGGGAGGGCTGAACACTGAAGCTTTCTTT. It is translated as CASSVGQGGLNTEAFF.

The gene calls are TRBV4-3 and TRBJ2-7; perhaps TRBD1 as D (5 bases). The germline gives CDR1 LGHNA, CDR2 YSLEER. Between the trimmed V and J ends, which lost 0 bases and 6 bases, there was a span of 9 bases. The CDR3 sequence is 13 residues long. CDR3 DNA: TGCGCCAGCAGCCAAGACGCCAGGGTCGAGCAGTACTTC. Protein product: CASSQDARVEQYF.

This clone was found once. This rearrangement joins TRBV11-2 to TRBJ2-3, with TRBD2 identical over 11 bases. Germline V gene lookup returns CDR1 SGHAT and CDR2 FQNNGV. This CDR3 has 16 residues. J gave up 4 bases and V 1 base, and 4 bases lay outside the gene matches. The CDR3 protein is CASSLGLAGMADTQYF. CDR3 DNA: TGTGCCAGCAGCTTAGGACTAGCGGGGATGGCAGATACGCAGTATTTT.

The chain combines TRBV5-1 with TRBJ2-1; TRBD1 aligns across 9 bases. The CDR3 sequence is 16 residues long. J was trimmed by 3 bases and V by 0 bases; bases with no gene match: 4. Germline V gene lookup returns CDR1 SGHRS and CDR2 YFSETQ. The CDR3 DNA reads as TGCGCCAGCAGCTTGGAGGCGACAGGGGGCTACAATGAGCAGTTCTTC. This translates into CASSLEATGGYNEQFF. Combining the CDR3 with reference TRBV5-1 and TRBJ2-1 gives the whole variable domain KAGVTQTPRYLIKTRGQQVTLSCSPISGHRSVSWYQQTPGQGLQFLFEYFSETQRNKGNFPGRFSGRQFSNSRSEMNVSTLELGDSALYLCASSLEATGGYNEQFFGPGTRLTVL.

This chain uses TRBV6-6 with TRBJ1-6; 11 bases map to TRBD1. V lost 4 bases, J lost 9 bases, and 2 bases stayed unmatched. The CDR3 runs 14 residues. Germline lookup yields CDR1 MNHNY and CDR2 SVGAGI (reference sequence). The DNA of the CDR3 is TGTGCCAGCAGTTCCGGACAGGGGGCTTCACCCCTCCACTTT. As protein: CASSSGQGASPLHF.

The V gene is TRBV7-8, the J gene TRBJ2-1; perhaps TRBD2 as D (5 bases). Per the germline V gene, CDR1 is SGHVS and CDR2 is FQNEAQ. The V gene lost 3 bases and the J gene lost 8 bases, with 17 bases spanning the gap. The CDR3 covers 15 residues. This chain's CDR3 is CASSFSAVSGDEQFF. The CDR3 nucleotides are TGTGCCAGCAGCTTTAGCGCCGTTAGTGGCGATGAGCAGTTCTTC.

The chain employs TRBV7-8 and TRBJ1-2, with D uncertain. V lost 5 bases and J 4 bases, leaving 11 bases between the germline ends. CDR1 and CDR2 from the germline V gene are SGHVS and FQNEAQ. This CDR3 has 13 residues. The CDR3 reads CASSPLRSYGYTF. For the CDR3, the DNA is TGTGCCAGCAGCCCCTTGCGGAGCTATGGCTACACCTTC.

V usage is TRBV29-1 and J usage is TRBJ2-5, with 8 nucleotides matching TRBD2. This CDR3 contains 15 residues. V shed 0 bases, J shed 5 bases, and the junction held 8 bases outside the gene matches. CDR1 and CDR2 (germline): SQVTM, ANQGSEA. DNA for the CDR3: TGCAGCGTTGAAGACCCCGGGACTAGTGAGGAGACCCAGTACTTC. Protein: CSVEDPGTSEETQYF.

There are a few counts of this clone. The V and J genes are TRBV6-6 and TRBJ1-2; 11 bases line up with TRBD1. The V gene's germline CDR1 is MNHNY and CDR2 SVGAGI (reference sequence). The length of the CDR3 is 17 residues. Germline trimming cut 5 bases from V and 4 bases from J; bases unmatched to any gene: 12. CDR3 region: CASSLGQGALGSYGYTF. DNA for the CDR3: TGTGCCAGCAGTCTCGGACAGGGGGCCCTAGGTAGCTATGGCTACACCTTC.

The chain is built from TRBV4-1 and TRBJ1-6; D is possibly TRBD1 (6 bases). The CDR3 length is 18 residues. The ends were cut back, 1 base at V and 0 bases at J, with 13 bases in the middle. The germline gives CDR1 MGHRA, CDR2 YSYEKL. Here the CDR3 reads CASSQGGARSSYNSPLHF. Here the CDR3 DNA reads TGCGCCAGCAGCCAAGGGGGGGCCCGGAGCTCCTATAATTCACCCCTCCACTTT.